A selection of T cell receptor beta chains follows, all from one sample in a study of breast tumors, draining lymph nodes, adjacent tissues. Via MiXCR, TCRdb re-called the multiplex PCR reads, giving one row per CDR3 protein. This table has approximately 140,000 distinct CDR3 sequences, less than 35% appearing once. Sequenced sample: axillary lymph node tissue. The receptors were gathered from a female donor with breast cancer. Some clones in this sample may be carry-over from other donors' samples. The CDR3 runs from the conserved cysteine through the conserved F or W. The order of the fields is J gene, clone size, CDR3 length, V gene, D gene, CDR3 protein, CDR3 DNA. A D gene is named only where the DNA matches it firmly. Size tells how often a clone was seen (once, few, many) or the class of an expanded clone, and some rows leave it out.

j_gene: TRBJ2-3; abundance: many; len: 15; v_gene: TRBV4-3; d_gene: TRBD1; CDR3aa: CASSRADRGTDTQYF; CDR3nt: TGCGCCAGCAGCCGTGCGGACAGGGGCACAGATACGCAGTATTTT
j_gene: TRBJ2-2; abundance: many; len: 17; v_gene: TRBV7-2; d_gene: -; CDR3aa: CASSLAGVSSNTGELFF; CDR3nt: TGTGCCAGCAGCTTAGCCGGAGTTTCTTCGAACACCGGGGAGCTGTTTTTT
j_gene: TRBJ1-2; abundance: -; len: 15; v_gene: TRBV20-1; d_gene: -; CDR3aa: CSARFDTGGTYGYTF; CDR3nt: TGCAGTGCTAGATTCGATACCGGGGGGACCTATGGCTACACCTTC
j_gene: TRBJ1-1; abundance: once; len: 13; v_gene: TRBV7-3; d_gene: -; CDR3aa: CASSLGPWTEAFF; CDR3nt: TGTGCCAGCAGCTTAGGGCCCTGGACTGAAGCTTTCTTT
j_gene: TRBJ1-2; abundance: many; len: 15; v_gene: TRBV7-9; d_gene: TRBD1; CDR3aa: CASSSGQFGLSGYTF; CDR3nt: TGTGCCAGCAGCTCGGGACAGTTTGGGCTGTCTGGCTACACCTTC
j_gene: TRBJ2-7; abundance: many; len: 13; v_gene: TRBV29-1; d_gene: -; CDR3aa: CSVEGAGLYEQYF; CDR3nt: TGCAGCGTTGAGGGGGCAGGACTCTACGAGCAGTACTTC
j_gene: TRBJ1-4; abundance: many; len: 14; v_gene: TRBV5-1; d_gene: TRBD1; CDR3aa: CASSAGTGGEKLFF; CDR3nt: TGCGCCAGCAGTGCCGGGACAGGGGGCGAAAAACTGTTTTTT
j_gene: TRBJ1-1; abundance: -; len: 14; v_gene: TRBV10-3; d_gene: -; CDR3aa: CAISESLGNTEAFF; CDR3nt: TGTGCCATCAGTGAGTCCTTAGGGAACACTGAAGCTTTCTTT
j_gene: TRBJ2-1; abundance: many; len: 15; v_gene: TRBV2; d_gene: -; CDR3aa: CASSDRRGVGNEQFF; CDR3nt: TGTGCCAGCAGTGATAGGCGCGGGGTAGGTAATGAGCAGTTCTTC
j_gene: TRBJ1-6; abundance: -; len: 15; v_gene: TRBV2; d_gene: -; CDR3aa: CASSSPGTNNSPLHF; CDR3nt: TGTGCCAGCAGTAGTCCCGGGACAAATAATTCACCCCTCCACTTT
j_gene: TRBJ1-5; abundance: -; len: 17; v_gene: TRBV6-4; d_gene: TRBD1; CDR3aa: CASSDSIRGQGNQPQHF; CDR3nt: TGTGCCAGCAGTGACTCGATAAGGGGGCAGGGCAATCAGCCCCAGCATTTT
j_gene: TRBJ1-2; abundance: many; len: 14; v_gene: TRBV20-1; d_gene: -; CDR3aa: CSARVGRTAYGYTF; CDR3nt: TGCAGTGCTAGAGTCGGGAGGACAGCCTATGGCTACACCTTC
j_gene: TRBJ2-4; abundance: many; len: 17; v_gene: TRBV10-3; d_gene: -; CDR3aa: CATRRTQGPSGKNIQYF; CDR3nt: TGTGCCACCCGAAGAACTCAGGGGCCCTCAGGCAAAAACATTCAGTACTTC
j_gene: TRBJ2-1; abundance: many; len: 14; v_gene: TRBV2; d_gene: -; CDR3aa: CASSGSRGLFEQFF; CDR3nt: TGTGCCAGCTCCGGGTCCAGGGGCCTGTTTGAGCAGTTCTTC
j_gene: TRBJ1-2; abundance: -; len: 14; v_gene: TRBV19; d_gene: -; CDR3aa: CASKVGDGTYGYAF; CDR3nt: -
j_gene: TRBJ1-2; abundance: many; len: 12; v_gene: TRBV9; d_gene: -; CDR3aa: CASSAPRDGYTF; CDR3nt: TGTGCCAGCAGCGCCCCCCGTGATGGCTACACCTTC
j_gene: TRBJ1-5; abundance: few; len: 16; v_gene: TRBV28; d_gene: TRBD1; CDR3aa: CASSAASGTGRQPQHF; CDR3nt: TGTGCCAGCAGTGCTGCTTCTGGGACAGGGCGCCAGCCCCAGCATTTT